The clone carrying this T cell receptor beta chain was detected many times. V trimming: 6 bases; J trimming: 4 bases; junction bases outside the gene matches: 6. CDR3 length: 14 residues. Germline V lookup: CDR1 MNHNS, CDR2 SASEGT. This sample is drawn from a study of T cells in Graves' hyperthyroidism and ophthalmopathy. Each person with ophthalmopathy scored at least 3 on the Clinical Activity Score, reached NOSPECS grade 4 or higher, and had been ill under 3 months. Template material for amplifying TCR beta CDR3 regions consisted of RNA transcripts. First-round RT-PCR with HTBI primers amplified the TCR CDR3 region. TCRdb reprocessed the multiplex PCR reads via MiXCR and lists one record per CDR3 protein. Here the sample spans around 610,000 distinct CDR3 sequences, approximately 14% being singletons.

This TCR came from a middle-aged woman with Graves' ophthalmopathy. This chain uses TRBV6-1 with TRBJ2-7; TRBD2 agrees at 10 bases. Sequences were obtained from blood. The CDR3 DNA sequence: TGTGCCAGCAGCCAGCGGGAGGGCGCATACGAGCAGTACTTC. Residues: CASSQREGAYEQYF.